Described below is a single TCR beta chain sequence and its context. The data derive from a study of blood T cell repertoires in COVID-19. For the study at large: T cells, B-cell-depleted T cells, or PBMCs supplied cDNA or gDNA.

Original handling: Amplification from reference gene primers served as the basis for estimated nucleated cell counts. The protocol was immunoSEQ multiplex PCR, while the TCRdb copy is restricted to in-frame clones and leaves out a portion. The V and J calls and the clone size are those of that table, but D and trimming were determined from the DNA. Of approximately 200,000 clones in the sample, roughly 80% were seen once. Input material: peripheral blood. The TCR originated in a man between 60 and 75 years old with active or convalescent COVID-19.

The CDR3 loop reads CASSYSGRGNEQYF. CDR3 sequence (DNA): TGTGCCAGCAGCTATAGCGGGAGAGGCAACGAGCAGTACTTC. The chain couples TRBV7-2 to TRBJ2-7; 9 nucleotides line up with TRBD2. Per the germline V gene, CDR1 is SGHTA and CDR2 is FQGNSA. The CDR3 is 14 residues long. Trimming at V came to 4 bases and at J to 5 bases, leaving 6 bases not matched to a gene.